This passage covers 12 T cell receptor beta chains from one sample sequenced in a study of T cells in Graves' hyperthyroidism and ophthalmopathy. RNA transcripts provided the source from which TCR beta CDR3 regions were amplified. HTBI primers were employed in a first-round RT-PCR of the TCR CDR3. TCRdb re-derived calls from the multiplex PCR reads in MiXCR, one entry per CDR3 protein. This table has roughly 720,000 distinct CDR3 sequences, roughly 17% appearing once. Sequenced sample: blood. Receptors were obtained from a man aged 45-60 years with Graves' hyperthyroidism.

This chain links TRBV6-1 with TRBJ1-6, with a possible D match to TRBD1 (6 bases). This CDR3 contains 13 residues. Trimming took off 5 bases at V and 9 bases at J, with 11 bases between the two ends. Germline V gene data show CDR1 as MNHNS and CDR2 as SASEGT. CDR3 DNA: TGTGCCAGCAGTTCGATAGGGGGTTCACCCCTCCACTTT. Translation gives CASSSIGGSPLHF.

In this sample, this clonotype turned up many times. The genes are TRBV28 and TRBJ2-1; no firm D call. Germline V gene lookup returns CDR1 MDHEN and CDR2 SYDVKM. The CDR3 runs 13 residues. V was trimmed by 8 bases and J by 6 bases, leaving 14 bases between them. CDR3 in amino acids: CASHSNLLNEQFF. The CDR3, as DNA: TGTGCCAGCCACTCAAATTTACTCAATGAGCAGTTCTTC.

This clonotype has a count of ten or more. The V and J genes are TRBV5-8 and TRBJ1-1; D possibly corresponds to TRBD1 (5 bases). The V end lost 4 bases, the J end lost 3 bases, and 10 bases lay between the germline ends. The CDR3 sequence is 13 residues long. CDR1 is SGHTS, CDR2 YDEGEE, per germline. CDR3 nucleotide sequence: TGTGCCAGCAGCATAGAGGGGTACACTGAAGCTTTCTTT. It is translated as CASSIEGYTEAFF.

This clonotype turned up a few times. This chain uses TRBV15 with TRBJ2-7; D may be TRBD1 (5 bases). The CDR3 spans 16 residues. V lost 1 base and J lost 0, with 13 bases in between. CDR1 is LNHNV, CDR2 YYDKDF, per germline (reference sequence). The CDR3 reads CATSRGRGSSSYEQYF. DNA for the CDR3: TGTGCCACCAGCAGAGGAAGGGGCAGCAGCTCCTACGAGCAGTACTTC.

Concerning this clonotype itself: Given a much more abundant clone one base away, this may be a read error. In this CDR3 the conserved last residue, phenylalanine or tryptophan, is missing, so a read error is likely. The chain joins TRBV7-9 to TRBJ2-5, with a tentative D call TRBD1 (6 bases). CDR1 and CDR2 (germline): SEHNR, FQNEAQ (reference sequence). V lost 1 base, J lost 5 bases, and 14 bases lay in between. The CDR3 has 15 amino acids. CDR3 bases: TGTGCCAGCAGCTTAGTCAGGGGAAACATGGAGACCCAGTACCTC. This gives the protein CASSLVRGNMETQYL.

The chain links TRBV20-1 to TRBJ2-3; D gene unclear. CDR1 is DFQATT, CDR2 SNEGSKA, per germline (reference sequence). The CDR3 has 11 amino acids. The CDR3 is CRLVRTDTQYF. The DNA for the CDR3 is TGCAGGCTGGTGCGCACAGATACGCAGTATTTT.

In this sample, this clonotype turned up many times. V gene TRBV5-6 combines with J gene TRBJ1-5; D is possibly TRBD1 (5 bases). The CDR3 sequence is 14 residues long. Germline V gene data show CDR1 as SGHDT and CDR2 as YYEEEE. Trimming removed 5 bases from V and 6 bases from J, with 15 bases in between. CDR3 residues: CASRKQGGPQPQHF. CDR3 nucleotide sequence: TGTGCCAGCAGAAAGCAGGGAGGCCCTCAGCCCCAGCATTTT.

This clonotype was seen many times. The gene calls are TRBV2 and TRBJ1-1, with D uncertain. The germline CDR1 and CDR2 sequences are SNHLY and FYNNEI. There are 15 residues in the CDR3. Trimming cost V 7 bases and J 8 bases, with 23 bases left between them. The DNA for the CDR3 is TGTGCCAGCACCTGGACCGTTAGACGGAACGTGGAAGCTTTCTTT. Amino acid sequence: CASTWTVRRNVEAFF.

This clonotype came up once. This chain joins TRBV6-2 or TRBV6-3 and TRBJ1-2; D is perhaps TRBD1 (5 bases). The CDR3 spans 13 residues. V was pared by 6 bases and J by 2 bases, with 10 bases between. The germline gives CDR1 MNHEY, CDR2 SVGEGT. The CDR3 DNA reads as TGTGCCAGCAGAATGACAGTGAACTATGGCTACACCTTC. This gives the protein CASRMTVNYGYTF.

This clonotype was found many times. The rearrangement links TRBV27 to TRBJ2-7, with 8 bases aligning to TRBD2. The CDR3 is 13 residues long. Germline V gives CDR1 MNHEY, CDR2 SMNVEV (reference sequence). V lost 6 bases, J lost 2 bases, and 3 bases stayed unmatched. The CDR3 bases are TGTGCCAGCAGGACTAGCGAGACCTACGAGCAGTACTTC. Protein sequence: CASRTSETYEQYF.

This clonotype was seen ten or more times. The chain couples TRBV6-1 to TRBJ1-5; 7 nucleotides agree with TRBD1. The CDR3 runs to 14 residues. Germline V gives CDR1 MNHNS, CDR2 SASEGT. The trim removed 4 bases at V and 5 bases at J, leaving 5 bases unmatched. CDR3 protein: CASSAGTVYQPQHF. CDR3 sequence (DNA): TGTGCCAGCAGTGCCGGGACAGTCTATCAGCCCCAGCATTTT.

There are many counts of this clonotype. The V and J genes are TRBV7-3 and TRBJ1-2, with 7 bases lining up with TRBD1. The CDR3 totals 13 residues. The V gene's germline CDR1 is SGHTA and CDR2 FQGTGA. V lost 5 bases, J lost 7 bases, and 7 bases stayed unmatched. CDR3 residues: CASSPQGVGGYTF. CDR3 sequence (DNA): TGTGCCAGCAGCCCCCAGGGGGTCGGTGGCTACACCTTC.